These 27 T cell receptor beta chains share one sample of origin, sequenced in a study of blood T cell repertoires in COVID-19. Here immunoSEQ multiplex PCR was the method, and the copy in TCRdb shows in-frame clones only, minus some. The profile shows roughly 300,000 clones, around four fifths of them singletons. The sequencing input was peripheral blood. The origin of the receptors is a woman in her forties or fifties with acute or convalescent COVID-19.

The gene calls are TRBV5-1 and TRBJ2-1, with 12 bases that match TRBD1. The germline gives CDR1 SGHRS, CDR2 YFSETQ. The CDR3 spans 16 residues. The J segment lost 8 bases and the V segment lost 0 bases, leaving 6 bases of the junction unmatched. The CDR3, as DNA: TGCGCCAGCAGCTTGGTCGGGACAGGGGGCCTAGATGAGCAGTTCTTC. This codes for CASSLVGTGGLDEQFF.

The rearrangement joins TRBV5-1 to TRBJ2-7; 11 bases match TRBD1. This CDR3 spans 14 amino acids. CDR1 and CDR2 from the germline V gene are SGHRS and YFSETQ. V lost 3 bases, J lost 6 bases, and 5 bases stayed unmatched. CDR3 in amino acids: CASSSGQGASEQYF. The DNA for the CDR3 is TGCGCCAGCAGCTCCGGACAGGGGGCCAGCGAGCAGTACTTC.

The CDR3 protein is CASSVSGTGNTIYF. The CDR3 nucleotides are TGTGCCAGCAGCGTGTCAGGGACTGGAAACACCATATATTTT. V is TRBV9 and J is TRBJ1-3; TRBD1 is a possible D gene (5 bases). CDR1 SGDLS and CDR2 YYNGEE come from the germline V gene. This CDR3 has 14 residues. Trimming stripped 2 bases from V and 2 bases from J, with 8 bases between.

The rearrangement uses TRBV7-8 and TRBJ2-2; D is ambiguous. CDR3 length: 13 amino acids. Between the trimmed V and J ends, which lost 2 bases and 4 bases, there was a span of 5 bases. Germline-derived CDR1 and CDR2 are SGHVS and FQNEAQ. The CDR3 loop reads CASSLRGTGELFF. CDR3 DNA: TGTGCCAGCAGCTTAAGAGGCACCGGGGAGCTGTTTTTT.

The CDR3 sequence is CASSPTTSGRAGTDTQYF. CDR3 DNA: TGTGCCAGCAGCCCAACGACTAGCGGGAGGGCCGGCACAGATACGCAGTATTTT. The chain has TRBV7-2 and TRBJ2-3; TRBD2 matches at 14 bases. There are 18 residues in the CDR3. Germline V lookup: CDR1 SGHTA, CDR2 FQGNSA. With V trimmed by 5 bases and J by 1 base, 8 bases remained unmatched.

The chain joins TRBV10-3 to TRBJ2-7; 8 nucleotides align to TRBD1. After removal of 5 bases from V and 1 base from J, the junction contained 10 bases not matched to a gene. From germline, CDR1 is ENHRY and CDR2 SYGVKD. This CDR3 is built from 16 residues. DNA of the CDR3: TGTGCCATCAGTCCAAGTTCAGGACAGGGATCCTACGAGCAGTACTTC. It codes for CAISPSSGQGSYEQYF.

The chain employs TRBV6-5 and TRBJ2-1; D might be TRBD2 (7 bases). The CDR3 contains 14 residues. V shed 7 bases and J shed 0 bases, with 10 bases lying between them. Germline V gene lookup returns CDR1 MNHEY and CDR2 SVGAGI. Here the CDR3 reads CASNGGLSYNEQFF. The CDR3 DNA sequence: TGTGCCAGCAACGGGGGGCTCTCCTACAATGAGCAGTTCTTC.

V usage is TRBV6-1 and J usage is TRBJ2-1; TRBD2 matches 7 bases. Per the germline V gene, CDR1 is MNHNS and CDR2 is SASEGT. With V trimmed by 2 bases and J by 0 bases, 4 bases remained unmatched. The CDR3 has 16 amino acids. This CDR3 is CASSEQGGSSYNEQFF. CDR3 in DNA: TGTGCCAGCAGTGAACAGGGCGGGAGCTCCTACAATGAGCAGTTCTTC.

V usage is TRBV5-1 and J usage is TRBJ2-3, with TRBD2 as a possible D gene (5 bases). The V end was cut by 6 bases, the J end by 2 bases, with 19 bases between. The CDR3 length is 16 residues. In germline, CDR1 is SGHRS, CDR2 YFSETQ. CDR3 in amino acids: CASTRGLVLSTDTQYF. For the CDR3, the DNA is TGCGCCAGCACCCGAGGGCTAGTACTATCCACAGATACGCAGTATTTT.

The chain carries TRBV19 and TRBJ2-2; D is possibly TRBD1 (6 bases). Germline values: CDR1 LNHDA, CDR2 SQIVND (reference sequence). V lost 0 bases, J lost 9 bases, and 14 bases lay in between. This CDR3 region has 15 residues. The CDR3 region has the DNA TGTGCCAGTAGTATAGACGATGGGCAGGGGTGGGAGCTGTTTTTT. This encodes CASSIDDGQGWELFF.

V is TRBV3-1 (or the pseudogene TRBV3-2) and J is TRBJ2-2, with 8 positions matching TRBD2. The CDR3 loop spans 18 amino acids. Germline V gene lookup returns CDR1 LGHDT and CDR2 YNNKEL (reference sequence). J gave up 0 bases and V 0 bases, and 6 bases lay outside the gene matches. The CDR3 sequence: CASSQDRGGRSNTGELFF. CDR3 DNA sequence: TGTGCCAGCAGCCAAGACCGGGGGGGGAGATCGAACACCGGGGAGCTGTTTTTT.

J is TRBJ1-3 and V is TRBV6-5; D gene unclear. CDR1 is MNHEY, CDR2 SVGAGI, per germline. Trimming took 2 bases from V and 4 from J, leaving 6 bases between them. CDR3 length: 13 amino acids. Here the CDR3 DNA reads TGTGCCAGCAGTTACACAACGGGAAACACCATATATTTT. The encoded protein is CASSYTTGNTIYF.

The chain uses TRBV5-4 and TRBJ2-1; D perhaps matches TRBD1 (7 bases). The V end lost 1 base, the J end lost 7 bases, and 18 bases lay between the germline ends. Germline-derived CDR1 and CDR2 are SGHNT and YYREEE (reference sequence). This CDR3 is built from 16 residues. CDR3 nucleotide sequence: TGTGCCAGCAGCTTGAGCCAGGGGGGCGGTTTAAATGAGCAGTTCTTC. Translated: CASSLSQGGGLNEQFF. The whole variable domain, remainder taken from reference TRBV5-4 and TRBJ2-1, is ETGVTQSPTHLIKTRGQQVTLRCSSQSGHNTVSWYQQALGQGPQFIFQYYREEENGRGNFPPRFSGLQFPNYSSELNVNALELDDSALYLCASSLSQGGGLNEQFFGPGTRLTVL.

The count of this clone is one. The chain carries TRBV6-5 and TRBJ2-3; D uncertain. Between the trimmed V and J ends, which lost 0 bases and 6 bases, there was a span of 10 bases. From germline, CDR1 is MNHEY and CDR2 SVGAGI. This CDR3 region has 14 residues. The CDR3 region is CASSYSRLQDTQYF. The CDR3 bases are TGTGCCAGCAGTTACTCTCGGTTACAGGATACGCAGTATTTT.

This clone is deemed medium-sized (0.01 to 0.1%). Written as DNA, the CDR3 is TGTGCCAGCAGCCCTAACGGCACAGGGGACAATCAGCCCCAGCATTTT. The encoded protein is CASSPNGTGDNQPQHF. J is TRBJ1-5 and V is TRBV7-9, with 7 bases that match TRBD1. CDR1 SEHNR and CDR2 FQNEAQ come from the germline V gene (reference sequence). The V segment lost 5 bases and the J segment 3 bases; nucleotides outside the gene matches: 10. There are 16 residues in the CDR3.

There are a few counts of this clone. The chain joins TRBV5-1 to TRBJ1-6; D may be TRBD1 (5 bases). CDR1 and CDR2 from the germline V gene are SGHRS and YFSETQ. There are 15 residues in the CDR3. V shed 4 bases and J shed 7 bases, with 15 bases lying between them. CDR3 DNA: TGCGCCAGCAGCCCGGATGACGGGGGGAATTCACCCCTCCACTTT. Translated, it gives CASSPDDGGNSPLHF.

This sequence joins TRBV11-2 and TRBJ2-1; 11 bases fit TRBD1. Germline lookup yields CDR1 SGHAT and CDR2 FQNNGV. Trimming took 6 bases from V and 6 from J; bases not matched to a gene: 10. The CDR3 loop spans 16 amino acids. The CDR3 loop is CASRLTVGQGGNEQFF. The CDR3 nucleotides read TGTGCCAGCAGACTCACTGTGGGACAGGGGGGCAATGAGCAGTTCTTC.

This clone was observed once. The gene calls are TRBV7-2 and TRBJ1-2; no clear D gene. The length of the CDR3 is 13 residues. Trimming removed 3 bases from V and 7 bases from J, with 12 bases in between. Per germline, CDR1 SGHTA and CDR2 FQGNSA. CDR3 in amino acids: CASSFSHLSGYTF. The CDR3 DNA is TGTGCCAGCAGCTTCTCCCACTTAAGTGGCTACACCTTC.

This clone was detected a few times. The chain employs TRBV19 and TRBJ2-2; tentative D call: TRBD1 (6 bases). From germline, CDR1 is LNHDA and CDR2 SQIVND (reference sequence). V was clipped by 6 bases and J by 0 bases, with 14 bases between them. This CDR3 is 16 amino acids long. The CDR3 nucleotides read TGTGCCAGTAGACTACCGGGACAATCGAACACCGGGGAGCTGTTTTTT. Translation gives CASRLPGQSNTGELFF.

This chain joins TRBV25-1 and TRBJ2-5, with 10 nucleotides matching TRBD2. The CDR3 sequence is 16 residues long. The V gene end was trimmed by 1 base and the J gene end by 4 bases; junction bases not matched to a gene: 6. Germline V gives CDR1 MGHDK, CDR2 SYGVNS. The CDR3 loop is CASSESLAGARETQYF. CDR3 in DNA: TGTGCCAGCAGTGAATCTCTAGCGGGAGCGCGAGAGACCCAGTACTTC.

J is TRBJ1-5 and V is TRBV6-6; 7 bases map to TRBD1. This CDR3 spans 15 amino acids. The V and J ends lost 1 base and 3 bases, in that order; junction bases with no gene match: 3. CDR1 and CDR2 from the germline V gene are MNHNY and SVGAGI (reference sequence). CDR3 region: CASSYLQGYNQPQHF. The CDR3 DNA reads TGTGCCAGCAGTTACTTACAGGGGTACAATCAGCCCCAGCATTTT.

The rearrangement links TRBV11-2 to TRBJ2-2; 10 positions agree with TRBD2. The CDR3 has 15 amino acids. Germline trimming cut 8 bases from V and 4 bases from J; bases unmatched to any gene: 7. Germline lookup yields CDR1 SGHAT and CDR2 FQNNGV. CDR3 nucleotides: TGTGCCAGCCCCCGGCCTAGCGGGGGCACCGGGGAGCTGTTTTTT. It codes for CASPRPSGGTGELFF.

CDR3 coding DNA: TGTGCCTCGCGGGCCGACCTAGCCAAAAACATTCAGTACTTC. The encoded protein is CASRADLAKNIQYF. This chain links TRBV10-3 with TRBJ2-4, with D possibly matching TRBD2 (5 bases). Per germline, CDR1 ENHRY and CDR2 SYGVKD. The CDR3 loop spans 14 amino acids. The V and J ends lost 11 bases and 0 bases respectively, with 14 bases between them.

This clone was counted a few times. The CDR3 DNA follows: TGTGCCTGGAGGCGGGGGGGAGGTAATCCAGATACGCAGTATTTT. Translation gives CAWRRGGGNPDTQYF. The rearrangement links TRBV30 to TRBJ2-3, with 9 bases aligning to TRBD2. Germline CDR1 reads GTSNPN; CDR2 reads SVGIG (reference sequence). With V trimmed by 3 bases and J by 4 bases, 8 bases remained unmatched. The CDR3 spans 15 residues.

The genes are TRBV10-2 and TRBJ2-7; 7 nucleotides agree with TRBD2. This CDR3 contains 17 residues. The germline V gene encodes CDR1 WSHSY and CDR2 SAAADI. V dropped 3 bases and J dropped 0; count of bases not matched to a gene: 11. The CDR3 nucleotides are TGCGCCAGCAGTGAAGTCGCGACTAGCTATATCTCCTACGAGCAGTACTTC. It encodes CASSEVATSYISYEQYF.

The chain uses TRBV7-2 and TRBJ1-3; D is perhaps TRBD1 (6 bases). The germline V and J ends were trimmed by 4 bases and 0 bases, with 7 bases remaining between them. The CDR3 totals 14 residues. Germline lookup yields CDR1 SGHTA and CDR2 FQGNSA. Here the CDR3 DNA reads TGTGCCAGCAGCTCGGACAGCTCTGGAAACACCATATATTTT. Its translation: CASSSDSSGNTIYF.

This chain uses TRBV11-2 with TRBJ2-3; 12 nucleotides match TRBD2. The CDR3 is 15 residues long. Trimming took 6 bases from V and 2 from J; bases not matched to a gene: 3. Germline V gene sequence: CDR1 SGHAT, CDR2 FQNNGV. CDR3 nucleotides: TGTGCCAGCAGTCCTAGCGGGGGGGACACAGATACGCAGTATTTT. Protein: CASSPSGGDTDTQYF.